A single sample gave rise to the 6 T cell receptor beta chains below, sequenced in a study of T-cell memory formation after mild COVID-19. MiXCR was run by TCRdb on the 5' RACE reads, yielding one entry per CDR3 protein. The sample has 430,000 or so distinct CDR3 sequences; around a quarter are singletons. Sequenced material: PBMCs or a T cell subset sorted from them (not recorded which). Every receptor here comes from an adult woman who had mild COVID-19 (a few samples of this study predate the infection). Cell type and time point are not known.

This clonotype was counted many times. The genes are TRBV7-2 and TRBJ2-1; 7 nucleotides align to TRBD2. This CDR3 is built from 18 residues. Germline lookup yields CDR1 SGHTA and CDR2 FQGNSA. The junction had 8 bases not matched to a gene; V was cut back by 0 bases and J by 0 bases. As DNA, the CDR3 is TGTGCCAGCAGCTTAGCTTATAGCGGGCGGACCTCCTACAATGAGCAGTTCTTC. This translates into CASSLAYSGRTSYNEQFF.

The V call is TRBV15, the J call TRBJ2-7; no clear D gene. Germline-derived CDR1 and CDR2 are LNHNV and YYDKDF (reference sequence). The CDR3 spans 13 residues. Trimming stripped 2 bases from V and 2 bases from J, with 7 bases between. The CDR3 protein is CATSRRNTYEQYF. Here the CDR3 DNA reads TGTGCCACCAGCAGACGAAACACCTACGAGCAGTACTTC. The full variable domain, rest sourced from reference TRBV15 and TRBJ2-7, is DAMVIQNPRYQVTQFGKPVTLSCSQTLNHNVMYWYQQKSSQAPKLLFHYYDKDFNNEADTPDNFQSRRPNTSFCFLDIRSPGLGDTAMYLCATSRRNTYEQYFGPGTRLTVT.

The chain carries TRBV3-1 and TRBJ2-1; 7 bases line up with TRBD1. The CDR3 consists of 12 residues. V was pared by 4 bases and J by 8 bases, with 2 bases of the junction left unmatched. Per germline, CDR1 LGHDT and CDR2 YNNKEL (reference sequence). The CDR3 here is CASSPDRYEQFF. CDR3 in DNA: TGTGCCAGCAGCCCGGACAGGTATGAGCAGTTCTTC.

The J gene is TRBJ1-1, the V gene TRBV7-8; D is uncertain. Germline-derived CDR1 and CDR2 are SGHVS and FQNEAQ. CDR3 length: 17 amino acids. V lost 4 bases and J 0 bases, leaving 18 bases between the germline ends. The CDR3, as DNA: TGTGCCAGCAGCTCCTTGCCGAAGACGGTCATGAACACTGAAGCTTTCTTT. Translated: CASSSLPKTVMNTEAFF.

The chain has TRBV7-9 and TRBJ2-7, with 7 nucleotides matching TRBD1. The CDR3 is made up of 17 amino acids. Germline V gene data show CDR1 as SEHNR and CDR2 as FQNEAQ (reference sequence). V lost 4 bases, J lost 0 bases, and 12 bases stayed unmatched. CDR3: CASSSTNGQVSSYEQYF. CDR3 DNA sequence: TGTGCCAGCAGCTCGACGAACGGACAGGTCAGCTCCTACGAGCAGTACTTC.

The chain carries TRBV7-3 and TRBJ2-3, with 9 bases lining up with TRBD2. CDR1 and CDR2 from the germline V gene are SGHTA and FQGTGA. With V trimmed by 4 bases and J by 0 bases, 8 bases remained unmatched. CDR3 length: 17 amino acids. CDR3 bases: TGTGCCAGCAGCTCTATGGGCGGGGGGGCTAGCACAGATACGCAGTATTTT. The encoded protein is CASSSMGGGASTDTQYF.